The clone carrying this TCR beta chain was observed a single time. Its antigen is currently unknown. This record comes from a study of CD8+CD57+ T cells in acquired aplastic anemia. Study-level findings and limits: In common between the patients and the controls were more than 25 CD8+ CDR3 sequences.

CDR3 length: 11 amino acids. J lost 6 bases, V lost 3 bases, and 1 base had no gene match. The germline gives CDR1 DFQATT, CDR2 SNEGSKA (reference sequence). Patients included in sequencing had previously demonstrated CD8+CD57+ cell expansion by flow cytometry. Genomic DNA templated the TCR beta VDJ and CDR3 profiling. A single record per CDR3 protein comes from TCRdb applying MiXCR to the reads. The data contain about 190,000 distinct CDR3 sequences, around half of them seen just once; the ten biggest clones take up over 7.5%. Material: sorted CD4+, CD8+, or CD8+CD57+ T cells (not recorded which) from PBMCs. The V gene is TRBV20-1, the J gene TRBJ2-7; 8 bases map to TRBD1. The receptor comes from a human donor with aplastic anemia. The CDR3 sequence: CSASGQGEQYF. CDR3 nucleotides: TGCAGTGCTAGTGGACAGGGCGAGCAGTACTTC.